The T cell receptor beta chain described here comes from a study of vaccination and CD4 T cells after COVID-19. Study background: Samples taken post-COVID came a median roughly 13 weeks after diagnosis, ranging from 35 to 161. Researchers treated control cultures with a CEFX pool, an HIV-1 Nef pool, or no peptide.

Worth noting for this clonotype: The antigen remains unidentified.

Noted treatment: roughly nine-day PBMC culture with coronavirus spike peptide pools or control peptides (ViraFEST assay). Germline CDR1 reads SQVTM; CDR2 reads ANQGSEA. The CDR3 sequence is 13 residues long. Trimming at V came to 4 bases and at J to 4 bases, leaving 7 bases not matched to a gene. The Oncomine TCR Beta short-read assay was applied to DNA of cultured CD4+ T cells. TCRdb re-called the PCR reads with MiXCR, one entry per CDR3 protein. This table holds fewer than 5,500 distinct CDR3 sequences, roughly 46% found once. This clonotype originated in a human donor who had recovered from COVID-19. Sequences were obtained from CD4+ T cells from blood, cultured in vitro. The chain employs TRBV29-1 and TRBJ2-7, with 7 nucleotides matching TRBD2. The CDR3 loop reads CSVAGGEGYEQYF. The DNA of the CDR3 is TGCAGCGTTGCTGGAGGGGAGGGGTACGAGCAGTACTTC.